This TCR beta chain was sequenced during a study of T cells in Graves' hyperthyroidism and ophthalmopathy. General study findings and limits: Most expanded thyroid clonotypes above 0.001 recurred in blood.

Amplification targeted TCR beta CDR3 regions from RNA transcripts. TCR CDR3 underwent first-round RT-PCR with the HTBI primer set. TCRdb reprocessed the multiplex PCR reads via MiXCR and lists one record per CDR3 protein. The sample lists about 640,000 distinct CDR3 sequences; about a fifth were seen once. A remark on this clonotype: Antigen specificity is unknown.

Those patients with uncontrolled infection, other autoimmune disease, pregnancy or lactation were excluded. The ends lost 4 bases at V and 6 bases at J; junction bases unmatched: 9. Germline loops: CDR1 SGHTS, CDR2 YDEGEE. The CDR3 runs 15 residues. The chain is built from TRBV5-8 and TRBJ1-4; 7 bases fit TRBD1. Specimen: blood. The receptor comes from a man younger than 40 with Graves' ophthalmopathy. The CDR3 coding sequence is TGTGCCAGCAGCCCCTCCGGGACAGAAGATGAAAAACTGTTTTTT. Its translation is CASSPSGTEDEKLFF. Based on the CDR3 plus reference TRBV5-8 and TRBJ1-4, the full variable domain is EAGVTQSPTHLIKTRGQQATLRCSPISGHTSVYWYQQALGLGLQFLLWYDEGEERNRGNFPPRFSGRQFPNYSSELNVNALELEDSALYLCASSPSGTEDEKLFFGSGTQLSVL.